Sequencing of this TCR beta chain was carried out in a study of T cell responses to AZD1222 COVID-19 vaccine. Sequencing used immunoSEQ multiplex PCR; TCRdb keeps in-frame clones, though not all of them. The sample carries roughly 24,000 clones, 88% recorded once. This CDR3 comprises 14 residues. The V call is TRBV21-1, the J call TRBJ1-1; the D call of TRBD1 is as the table states it, not checked on the DNA. TRBV21-1 is annotated as a pseudogene. This sample comprised peripheral blood, obtained 28 days after the second AZD1222 dose. This clonotype originated in an adult who received the AZD1222 COVID-19 vaccine. The CDR3 DNA is TGTGCCACGATGTGGGGCAGGATGAACACTGAAGCTTTCTTT. It yields the protein CATMWGRMNTEAFF.